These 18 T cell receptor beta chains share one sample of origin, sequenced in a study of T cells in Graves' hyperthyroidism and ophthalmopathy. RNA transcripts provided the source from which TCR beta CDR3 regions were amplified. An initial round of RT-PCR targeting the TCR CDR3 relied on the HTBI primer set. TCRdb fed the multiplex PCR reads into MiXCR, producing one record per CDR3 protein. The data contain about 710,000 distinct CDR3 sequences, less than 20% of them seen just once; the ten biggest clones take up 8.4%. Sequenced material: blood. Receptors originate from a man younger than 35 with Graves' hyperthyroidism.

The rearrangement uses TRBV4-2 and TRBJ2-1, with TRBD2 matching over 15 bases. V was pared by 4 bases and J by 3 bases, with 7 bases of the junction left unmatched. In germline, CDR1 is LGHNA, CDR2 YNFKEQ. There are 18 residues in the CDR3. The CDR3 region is CASSRGTSGRNFYNEQFF. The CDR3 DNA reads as TGTGCCAGCAGCCGAGGGACTAGCGGGAGGAATTTCTACAATGAGCAGTTCTTC.

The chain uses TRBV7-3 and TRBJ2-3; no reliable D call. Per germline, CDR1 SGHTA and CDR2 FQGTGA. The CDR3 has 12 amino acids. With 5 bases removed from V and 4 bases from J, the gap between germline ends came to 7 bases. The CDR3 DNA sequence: TGTGCCAGCAGCCACGGTCCAGATACGCAGTATTTT. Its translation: CASSHGPDTQYF.

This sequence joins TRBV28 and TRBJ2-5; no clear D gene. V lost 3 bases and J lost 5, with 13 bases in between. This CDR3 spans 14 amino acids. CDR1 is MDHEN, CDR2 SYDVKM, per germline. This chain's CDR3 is CASSLVSGWETQYF. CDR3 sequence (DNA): TGTGCCAGCAGTTTGGTCTCTGGGTGGGAGACCCAGTACTTC.

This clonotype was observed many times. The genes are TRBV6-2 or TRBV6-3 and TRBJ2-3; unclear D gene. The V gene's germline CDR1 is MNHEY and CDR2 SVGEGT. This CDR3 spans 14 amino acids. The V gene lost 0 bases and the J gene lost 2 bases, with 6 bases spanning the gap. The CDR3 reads CASSYSGPTDTQYF. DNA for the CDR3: TGTGCCAGCAGTTACTCCGGCCCCACAGATACGCAGTATTTT.

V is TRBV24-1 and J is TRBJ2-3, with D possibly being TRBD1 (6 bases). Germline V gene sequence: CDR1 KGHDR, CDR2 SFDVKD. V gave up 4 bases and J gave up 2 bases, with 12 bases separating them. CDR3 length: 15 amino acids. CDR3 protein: CATSDRGQYTDTQYF. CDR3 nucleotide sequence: TGTGCCACCAGTGACCGTGGACAGTACACAGATACGCAGTATTTT.

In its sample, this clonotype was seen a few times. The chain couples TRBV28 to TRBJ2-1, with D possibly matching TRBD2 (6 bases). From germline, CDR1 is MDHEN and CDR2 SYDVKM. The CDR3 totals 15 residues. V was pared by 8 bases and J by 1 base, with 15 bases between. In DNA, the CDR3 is TGTGCCAGCGGAGGGGCAGCGGCATCCTACAATGAGCAGTTCTTC. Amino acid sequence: CASGGAAASYNEQFF.

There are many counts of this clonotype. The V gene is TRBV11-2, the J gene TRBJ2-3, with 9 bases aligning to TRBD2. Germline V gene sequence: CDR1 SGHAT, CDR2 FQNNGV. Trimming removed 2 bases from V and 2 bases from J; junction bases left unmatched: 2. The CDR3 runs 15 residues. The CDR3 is CASSLLAGNTDTQYF. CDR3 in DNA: TGTGCCAGCAGCTTACTAGCGGGGAACACAGATACGCAGTATTTT.

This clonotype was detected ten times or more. DNA of the CDR3: TGTGCCAGCAGCCCTGCGGGCGGGAGTATGGAGACCCAGTACTTC. Translating gives CASSPAGGSMETQYF. The J gene is TRBJ2-5, the V gene TRBV28; 7 nucleotides align to TRBD2. Germline CDR1 is MDHEN and CDR2 is SYDVKM. This CDR3 is 15 amino acids long. V was pared by 6 bases and J by 5 bases, with 12 bases of the junction left unmatched.

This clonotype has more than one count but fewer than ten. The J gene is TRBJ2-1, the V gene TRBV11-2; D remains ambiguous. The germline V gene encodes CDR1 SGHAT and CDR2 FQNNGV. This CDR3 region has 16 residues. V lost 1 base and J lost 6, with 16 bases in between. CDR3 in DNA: TGTGCCAGCAGCTTAGTAGTCCAGGTTGTAATCAATGAGCAGTTCTTC. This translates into CASSLVVQVVINEQFF.

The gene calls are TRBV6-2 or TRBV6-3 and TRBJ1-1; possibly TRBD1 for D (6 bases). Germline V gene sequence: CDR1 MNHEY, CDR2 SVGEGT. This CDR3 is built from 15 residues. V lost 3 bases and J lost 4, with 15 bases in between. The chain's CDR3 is CASSYSITGSTEAFF. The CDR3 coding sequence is TGTGCCAGCAGTTATTCGATTACAGGGTCCACTGAAGCTTTCTTT.

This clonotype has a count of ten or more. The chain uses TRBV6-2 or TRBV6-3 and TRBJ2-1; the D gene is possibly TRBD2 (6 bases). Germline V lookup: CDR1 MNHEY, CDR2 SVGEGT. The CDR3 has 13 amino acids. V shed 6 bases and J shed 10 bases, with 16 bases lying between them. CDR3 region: CASSSGTHSEQFF. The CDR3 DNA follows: TGTGCCAGCAGCTCCGGGACTCACAGCGAGCAGTTCTTC.

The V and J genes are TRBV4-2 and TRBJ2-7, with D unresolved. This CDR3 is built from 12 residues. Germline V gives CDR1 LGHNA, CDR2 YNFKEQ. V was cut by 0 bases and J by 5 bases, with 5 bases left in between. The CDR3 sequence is CASSQDVHEQYF. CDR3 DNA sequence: TGTGCCAGCAGCCAAGATGTCCACGAGCAGTACTTC.

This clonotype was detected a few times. The CDR3 spells CAWSVGHTQYF. The CDR3 DNA reads as TGTGCCTGGAGTGTTGGACATACGCAGTATTTT. The chain recombines TRBV30 with TRBJ2-3; D unresolved. The CDR3 consists of 11 residues. The germline CDR1 and CDR2 sequences are GTSNPN and SVGIG (reference sequence). V lost 0 bases and J 7 bases, leaving 5 bases between the germline ends.

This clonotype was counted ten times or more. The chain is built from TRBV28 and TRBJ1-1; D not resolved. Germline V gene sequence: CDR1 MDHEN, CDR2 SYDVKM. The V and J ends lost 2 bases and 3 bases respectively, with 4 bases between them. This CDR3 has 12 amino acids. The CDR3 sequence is CASSLQYTEAFF. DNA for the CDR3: TGTGCCAGCAGTTTACAGTACACTGAAGCTTTCTTT.

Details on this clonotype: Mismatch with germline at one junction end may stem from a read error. The CDR3 spells CASSHSPGQTEELFF. The CDR3 bases are TGTGCCAGCAGCCACTCTCCGGGACAAACCGAGGAGCTGTTTTTT. The rearrangement links TRBV28 to TRBJ2-2; possibly TRBD1 for D (6 bases). CDR3 length equals 15 residues. Germline V lookup: CDR1 MDHEN, CDR2 SYDVKM.

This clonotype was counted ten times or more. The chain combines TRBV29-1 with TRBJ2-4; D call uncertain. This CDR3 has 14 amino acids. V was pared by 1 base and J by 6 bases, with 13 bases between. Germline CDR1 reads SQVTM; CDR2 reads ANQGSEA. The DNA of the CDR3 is TGCAGCGTTGAAGTGGGATCGGCGCCAAACATTCAGTACTTC. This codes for CSVEVGSAPNIQYF.

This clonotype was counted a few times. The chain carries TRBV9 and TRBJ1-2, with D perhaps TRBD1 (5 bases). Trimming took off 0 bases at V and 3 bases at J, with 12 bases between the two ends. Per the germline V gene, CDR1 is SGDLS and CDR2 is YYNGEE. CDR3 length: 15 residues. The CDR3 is CASSVGQIGHYGYTF. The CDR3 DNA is TGTGCCAGCAGCGTAGGACAGATAGGACACTATGGCTACACCTTC.

This CDR3 is CASSQEGGRALGEQYF. In nucleotides, the CDR3 is TGTGCCAGCAGCCAAGAAGGAGGGAGGGCCCTCGGCGAGCAGTACTTC. V and J are TRBV4-2 and TRBJ2-7; TRBD2 aligns across 7 bases. This CDR3 is 16 amino acids long. Looked up from germline, CDR1 is LGHNA and CDR2 is YNFKEQ. After removal of 0 bases from V and 6 bases from J, the junction contained 11 bases not matched to a gene.